The 24 T cell receptor beta chains below all came from one sample that was sequenced in a study of blood T cell repertoires in COVID-19. Method: immunoSEQ multiplex PCR; TCRdb's copy keeps in-frame clones and lacks some. The table records 400,000 to 450,000 clones, approximately 89% of them present only once. What was sequenced was peripheral blood. These receptors were collected from a woman between 50 and 59 years old with COVID-19, enrolled during active disease.

The table lists this clone with a count of one. The chain carries TRBV9 and TRBJ1-6; a possible D gene is TRBD1 (6 bases). The CDR3 contains 18 residues. The ends were cut back, 0 bases at V and 5 bases at J, with 18 bases in the middle. CDR1 is SGDLS and CDR2 is YYNGEE in the germline V gene. The CDR3: CASSVGTAVKWDNSPLHF. CDR3 nucleotides: TGTGCCAGCAGCGTAGGGACAGCGGTCAAGTGGGATAATTCACCCCTCCACTTT.

The chain uses TRBV7-9 and TRBJ2-1, with a possible D match to TRBD1 (6 bases). The CDR3 spans 13 residues. V shed 5 bases and J shed 8 bases, with 13 bases lying between them. Per germline, CDR1 SEHNR and CDR2 FQNEAQ (reference sequence). Written as DNA, the CDR3 is TGTGCCAGCAGCACACAGGGTCTCCATGAGCAGTTCTTC. Its protein is CASSTQGLHEQFF. Based on the CDR3 plus reference TRBV7-9 and TRBJ2-1, the full variable domain is DTGVSQNPRHKITKRGQNVTFRCDPISEHNRLYWYRQTLGQGPEFLTYFQNEAQLEKSRLLSDRFSAERPKGSFSTLEIQRTEQGDSAMYLCASSTQGLHEQFFGPGTRLTVL.

V and J are TRBV9 and TRBJ2-2, with a weak D call TRBD1 (7 bases). V lost 4 bases and J 3 bases, leaving 16 bases between the germline ends. The CDR3 runs 16 residues. Germline V gives CDR1 SGDLS, CDR2 YYNGEE. CDR3 in amino acids: CASSTPRGRYTGELFF. In nucleotides, the CDR3 is TGTGCCAGCAGCACACCCAGGGGGAGGTACACCGGGGAGCTGTTTTTT.

The genes are TRBV12-5 and TRBJ1-3; the D is unclear. CDR1 is LGHNT, CDR2 FRNRAP, per germline. The CDR3 runs 16 residues. Deletions cut 0 bases from V and 0 bases from J, with 9 bases between. CDR3 amino acids: CASGLVSPSSGNTIYF. The DNA for the CDR3 is TGTGCTAGTGGTTTGGTATCCCCCAGCTCTGGAAACACCATATATTTT.

This sequence joins TRBV5-1 and TRBJ1-1; TRBD1 is a possible D gene (5 bases). CDR3 length: 15 residues. CDR1 is SGHRS and CDR2 is YFSETQ in the germline V gene. The ends were cut back, 2 bases at V and 3 bases at J, with 14 bases in the middle. In DNA, the CDR3 is TGCGCCAGCAGCTTCCGGGACTCGCAGGACACTGAAGCTTTCTTT. Translation: CASSFRDSQDTEAFF.

The rearrangement joins TRBV20-1 to TRBJ2-1; D is unclear. The CDR3 extends over 13 amino acids. Germline CDR1 is DFQATT and CDR2 is SNEGSKA (reference sequence). V was clipped by 6 bases and J by 6 bases, with 15 bases between them. CDR3 loop: CSASTQAPNEQFF. In nucleotides, the CDR3 is TGCAGTGCGAGTACCCAGGCCCCCAATGAGCAGTTCTTC.

The chain recombines TRBV24-1 with TRBJ1-2; D is uncertain. This CDR3 has 12 residues. Per germline, CDR1 KGHDR and CDR2 SFDVKD. The germline V and J ends were trimmed by 6 bases and 8 bases, with 12 bases remaining between them. The CDR3 region has the DNA TGTGCCACCAGTAATCCCTCGGGAGGCTACACCTTC. Translated, it gives CATSNPSGGYTF.

This sequence joins TRBV30 and TRBJ1-2; D gene ambiguous. CDR3 length equals 10 residues. The germline V and J ends were trimmed by 2 bases and 7 bases, with 5 bases remaining between them. CDR1 is GTSNPN, CDR2 SVGIG, per germline (reference sequence). This CDR3 reads CAWSRVGYTF. CDR3 DNA: TGTGCCTGGAGTCGTGTTGGCTACACCTTC.

The V gene is TRBV28, the J gene TRBJ1-4; perhaps TRBD1 as D (5 bases). Germline V gene lookup returns CDR1 MDHEN and CDR2 SYDVKM. The V end was cut by 8 bases, the J end by 8 bases, with 15 bases between. The length of the CDR3 is 13 residues. The CDR3 region is CASAQGLGEKLFF. CDR3 nucleotides: TGTGCCAGCGCGCAGGGCCTAGGGGAAAAACTGTTTTTT.

This chain links TRBV4-1 with TRBJ2-7; 8 bases are shared with TRBD2. Germline V lookup: CDR1 MGHRA, CDR2 YSYEKL. J lost 0 bases, V lost 4 bases, and 8 bases had no gene match. CDR3 length: 16 amino acids. The CDR3 protein is CASSPTGTRGSYEQYF. CDR3 DNA sequence: TGCGCCAGCAGCCCCACCGGGACTAGAGGCTCCTACGAGCAGTACTTC.

This clone was counted only a few times. The identical CDR3 is also encoded by other nucleotide sequences in the sample. The chain employs TRBV4-1 and TRBJ1-5; no definite D call. The V gene lost 3 bases and the J gene lost 6 bases, with 6 bases spanning the gap. The CDR3 runs 12 residues. From germline, CDR1 is MGHRA and CDR2 YSYEKL. The DNA of the CDR3 is TGCGCCAGCAGCCAGGGCCCTCAGCCCCAGCATTTT. Its translation: CASSQGPQPQHF.

The rearrangement joins TRBV11-2 to TRBJ2-7; D gene unclear. Germline loops: CDR1 SGHAT, CDR2 FQNNGV. The CDR3 is made up of 14 amino acids. V was trimmed by 1 base and J by 3 bases, leaving 10 bases between them. The CDR3 DNA is TGTGCCAGCAGCTTAGGAGGCTCCCGCTACGAGCAGTACTTC. Translated, it gives CASSLGGSRYEQYF.

Worth noting for this clone: This specimen includes other DNA sequences encoding the same CDR3. J is TRBJ1-1 and V is TRBV5-1; maybe TRBD1 (5 bases). V dropped 3 bases and J dropped 0 bases, with 9 bases sitting between them. This CDR3 has 14 amino acids. Germline loops: CDR1 SGHRS, CDR2 YFSETQ. CDR3: CASSSGLLNTEAFF. CDR3 in DNA: TGCGCCAGCAGCTCGGGACTTTTGAACACTGAAGCTTTCTTT.

The chain links TRBV7-8 to TRBJ1-6, with TRBD1 identical over 10 bases. V was pared by 4 bases and J by 6 bases, with 6 bases of the junction left unmatched. Looked up from germline, CDR1 is SGHVS and CDR2 is FQNEAQ. The CDR3 has 16 residues. The CDR3, as DNA: TGTGCCAGCAGCTCTACTCGACAGGGGGCTAATTCACCCCTCCACTTT. It encodes CASSSTRQGANSPLHF.

V is TRBV30 and J is TRBJ1-2; 11 bases fit TRBD1. Trimming cost V 7 bases and J 8 bases; bases outside gene matches: 6. The CDR3 extends over 12 amino acids. Germline V lookup: CDR1 GTSNPN, CDR2 SVGIG (reference sequence). CDR3 region: CAFGQGAVGYTF. CDR3 nucleotide sequence: TGTGCCTTCGGACAGGGGGCTGTGGGCTACACCTTC. The whole variable domain, filled in from reference TRBV30 and TRBJ1-2, reads SQTIHQWPATLVQPVGSPLSLECTVEGTSNPNLYWYRQAAGRGLQLLFYSVGIGQISSEVPQNLSASRPQDRQFILSSKKLLLSDSGFYLCAFGQGAVGYTFGSGTRLTVV.

The chain links TRBV29-1 to TRBJ2-7; D gene unclear. Germline V gene sequence: CDR1 SQVTM, CDR2 ANQGSEA. V dropped 2 bases and J dropped 2 bases, with 13 bases sitting between them. This CDR3 spans 14 amino acids. CDR3 in DNA: TGCAGCGTTGAAATGCGCATTAAGCCCTACGAGCAGTACTTC. Protein sequence: CSVEMRIKPYEQYF.

The J gene is TRBJ1-5, the V gene TRBV6-5; no reliable D call. The CDR3 loop spans 13 amino acids. The V gene's germline CDR1 is MNHEY and CDR2 SVGAGI. V dropped 5 bases and J dropped 5 bases, with 10 bases sitting between them. The CDR3 spells CASSQRADQPQHF. CDR3 bases: TGTGCCAGCAGTCAGAGGGCAGATCAGCCCCAGCATTTT.

The rearrangement joins TRBV2 to TRBJ2-1; TRBD2 matches at 9 bases. CDR3 size: 15 residues. The V gene's germline CDR1 is SNHLY and CDR2 FYNNEI. V trimming: 6 bases; J trimming: 3 bases; junction bases outside the gene matches: 6. CDR3 sequence: CASSQRGANYNEQFF. The CDR3 nucleotides read TGTGCCAGCAGCCAGCGGGGGGCCAACTACAATGAGCAGTTCTTC.

This rearrangement joins TRBV6-5 to TRBJ1-6, with 8 bases identical to TRBD1. This CDR3 spans 16 amino acids. The germline gives CDR1 MNHEY, CDR2 SVGAGI. V shed 4 bases and J 8 bases; nucleotides not matched to a gene: 10. The CDR3 region has the DNA TGTGCCAGCAGTTTCGGGGGCCGACAGGGGTATTCACCCCTCCACTTT. Its protein product is CASSFGGRQGYSPLHF.

The chain joins TRBV29-1 to TRBJ2-2; 9 bases agree with TRBD1. Germline V gene data show CDR1 as SQVTM and CDR2 as ANQGSEA. With V trimmed by 7 bases and J by 5 bases, 8 bases remained unmatched. This CDR3 is built from 14 residues. As DNA, the CDR3 is TGCAGCGCCTCGGGACAGGGACGGACCGGGGAGCTGTTTTTT. Its protein is CSASGQGRTGELFF.

The chain is built from TRBV6-6 and TRBJ2-5; possibly TRBD2 for D (5 bases). The CDR3 runs 14 residues. Germline CDR1 is MNHNY and CDR2 is SVGAGI (reference sequence). The V end lost 2 bases, the J end lost 1 base, and 8 bases lay between the germline ends. In nucleotides, the CDR3 is TGTGCCAGCAGTTACCTGACTATCCAAGAGACCCAGTACTTC. It codes for CASSYLTIQETQYF.

The chain joins TRBV5-6 to TRBJ1-1; 8 bases are shared with TRBD1. CDR1 and CDR2 (germline): SGHDT, YYEEEE. The CDR3 is 12 amino acids. V lost 3 bases and J lost 10; bases outside the gene matches: 5. CDR3 DNA sequence: TGTGCCAGCAGCTGGCAGGGGGCTTCAGCTTTCTTT. Amino acid sequence: CASSWQGASAFF.

The genes are TRBV6-5 and TRBJ1-1, with D possibly TRBD1 on 6 matching bases. The germline V and J ends were trimmed by 5 bases and 2 bases, with 15 bases remaining between them. This CDR3 comprises 15 residues. Germline V CDR1 and CDR2: MNHEY, SVGAGI. The CDR3 coding sequence is TGTGCCAGCAGTCTCCTCAGGGGAAGAAACACTGAAGCTTTCTTT. Amino acid sequence: CASSLLRGRNTEAFF.

The CDR3 here is CATSDLPGGTGELFF. CDR3 coding DNA: TGTGCCACCAGTGATTTGCCAGGGGGTACCGGGGAGCTGTTTTTT. V usage is TRBV24-1 and J usage is TRBJ2-2; TRBD1 agrees at 7 bases. The CDR3 length is 15 residues. V shed 0 bases, J shed 5 bases, and the junction held 2 bases outside the gene matches. Germline loops: CDR1 KGHDR, CDR2 SFDVKD.